This T cell receptor beta chain comes out of a study of T cells in Graves' hyperthyroidism and ophthalmopathy. Overall study context: Peripheral blood was collected at initial diagnosis, before any treatment. Study-wide results and caveats: Blood also held most thyroid clonotypes expanded beyond 0.001.

There are many counts of this clonotype. What it binds is unknown. Pregnant or lactating patients were excluded, as were those with uncontrolled infection or other autoimmune disease. Using about 10 ml of fresh peripheral blood, PBMCs were prepared. The CDR3 has 13 amino acids. V was shortened by 7 bases and J by 5 bases, with 11 bases between the two germline ends. The germline V gene has CDR1 ENHRY and CDR2 SYGVKD. Amplification of TCR beta CDR3 regions was performed using RNA transcripts as template. A set of HTBI primers served as the primers for a first-round RT-PCR of the TCR CDR3. Each CDR3 protein gets one entry after TCRdb re-called the multiplex PCR reads with MiXCR. Of 550,000 to 700,000 distinct CDR3 sequences listed, about 15% are singletons.

This receptor was identified in a woman aged 40-49 years with Graves' ophthalmopathy. The rearrangement uses TRBV10-3 and TRBJ2-2, with D perhaps TRBD2 (5 bases). The sequenced sample was blood. For the CDR3, the DNA is TGTGCCATCAATCCGGGGAAGACCGGGGAGCTGTTTTTT. Translating it yields CAINPGKTGELFF.